The present entry profiles one T cell receptor beta chain with its context. These data belong to a study of blood T cell repertoires in COVID-19. The CDR3 extends over 18 amino acids. Trimming cost V 1 base and J 0 bases, with 13 bases left between them. CDR1 and CDR2 (germline): MGHDK, SYGVNS. Here immunoSEQ multiplex PCR was the method, and the copy in TCRdb shows in-frame clones only, minus some. This table has about 250,000 clones, about 83% appearing once. The gene calls are TRBV25-1 and TRBJ2-6, with a possible D match to TRBD2 (6 bases). The sequenced sample consisted of peripheral blood. The source is a human donor in a cohort sampled during active COVID-19. The CDR3 protein is CASSEWGGAFSGANVLTF. The CDR3 nucleotides read TGTGCCAGCAGTGAATGGGGCGGGGCCTTCTCTGGGGCCAACGTCCTGACTTTC.